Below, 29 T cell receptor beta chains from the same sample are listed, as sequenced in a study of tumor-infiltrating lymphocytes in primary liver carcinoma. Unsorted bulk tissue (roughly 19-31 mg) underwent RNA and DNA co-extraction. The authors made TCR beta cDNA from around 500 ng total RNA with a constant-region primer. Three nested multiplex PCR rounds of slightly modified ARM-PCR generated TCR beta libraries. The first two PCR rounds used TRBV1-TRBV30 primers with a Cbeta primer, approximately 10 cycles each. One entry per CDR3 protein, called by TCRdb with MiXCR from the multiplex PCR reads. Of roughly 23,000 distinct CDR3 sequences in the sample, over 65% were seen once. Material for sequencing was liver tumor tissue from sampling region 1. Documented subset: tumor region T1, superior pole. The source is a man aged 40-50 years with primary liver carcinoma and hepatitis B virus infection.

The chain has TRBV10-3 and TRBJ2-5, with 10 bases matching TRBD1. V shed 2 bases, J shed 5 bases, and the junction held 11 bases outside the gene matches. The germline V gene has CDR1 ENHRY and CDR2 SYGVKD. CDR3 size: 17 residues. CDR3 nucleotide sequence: TGTGCCATCAGTGAGCCGAATGGACAGGGGGGGATGGAGACCCAGTACTTC. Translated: CAISEPNGQGGMETQYF.

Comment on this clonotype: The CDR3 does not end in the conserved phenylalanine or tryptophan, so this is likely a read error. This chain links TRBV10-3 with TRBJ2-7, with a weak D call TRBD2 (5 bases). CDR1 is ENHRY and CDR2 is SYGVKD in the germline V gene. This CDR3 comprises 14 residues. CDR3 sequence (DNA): TGTACCATCAGTGACTTCCGGGGTTTCGGGGAGCAGTACTCC. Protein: CTISDFRGFGEQYS.

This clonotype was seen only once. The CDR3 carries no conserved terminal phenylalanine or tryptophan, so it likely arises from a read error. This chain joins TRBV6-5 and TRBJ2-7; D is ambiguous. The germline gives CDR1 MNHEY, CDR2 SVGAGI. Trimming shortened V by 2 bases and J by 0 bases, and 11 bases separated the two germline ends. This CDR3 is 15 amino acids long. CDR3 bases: TGTGCCAGCAGTTACAAGGATAGCAGCTCCTACGAGCAGTACTAC. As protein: CASSYKDSSSYEQYY.

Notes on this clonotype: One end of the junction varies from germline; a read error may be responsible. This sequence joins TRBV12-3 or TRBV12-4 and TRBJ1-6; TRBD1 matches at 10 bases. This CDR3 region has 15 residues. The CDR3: CASCPDRGWNSPIHF. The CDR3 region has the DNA TGTGCCAGCTGCCCGGACAGGGGGTGGAATTCACCCATCCACTTT.

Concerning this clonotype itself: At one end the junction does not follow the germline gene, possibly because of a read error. CDR3 nucleotides: TGCGGCAGCAGCCCATCCAGGGGGTTGGTGAACACTGAAGCTCCCTTT. It encodes CGSSPSRGLVNTEAPF. The chain couples TRBV11-2 to TRBJ1-1; the match to TRBD1 covers 7 bases. Germline V gene lookup returns CDR1 SGHAT and CDR2 FQNNGV. This CDR3 region has 16 residues. Looking up the rest from reference TRBV11-2 and TRBJ1-1 gives the full variable domain: EAGVAQSPRYKIIEKRQSVAFWCNPISGHATLYWYQQILGQGPKLLIQFQNNGVVDDSQLPKDRFSAERLKGVDSTLKIQPAKLEDSAVYLCGSSPSRGLVNTEAPFGQGTRLTVV.

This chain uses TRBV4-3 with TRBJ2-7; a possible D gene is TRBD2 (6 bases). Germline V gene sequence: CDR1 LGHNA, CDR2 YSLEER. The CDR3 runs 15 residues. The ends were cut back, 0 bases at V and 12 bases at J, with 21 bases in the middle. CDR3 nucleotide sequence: TGCGCCAGCAGCCAAGATCGGGAGACTCCCTACAAGTGGTACTTC. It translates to CASSQDRETPYKWYF.

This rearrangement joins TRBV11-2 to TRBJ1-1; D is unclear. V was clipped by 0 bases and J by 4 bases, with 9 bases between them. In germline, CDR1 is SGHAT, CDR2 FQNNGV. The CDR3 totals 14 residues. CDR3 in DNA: TGTGCCAGCAGCTTAGAGTACGGCGTCACTGAAGCTTTCTTT. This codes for CASSLEYGVTEAFF.

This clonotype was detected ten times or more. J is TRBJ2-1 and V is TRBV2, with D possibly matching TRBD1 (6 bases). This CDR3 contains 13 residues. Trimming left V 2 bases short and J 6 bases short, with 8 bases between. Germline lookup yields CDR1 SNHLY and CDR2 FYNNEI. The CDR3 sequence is CASSEQGFNEQFF. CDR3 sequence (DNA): TGTGCCAGCAGTGAACAGGGGTTCAATGAGCAGTTCTTC.

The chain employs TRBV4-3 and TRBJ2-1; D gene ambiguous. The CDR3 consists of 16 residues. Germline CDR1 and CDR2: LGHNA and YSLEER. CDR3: CANSQDRVNTYNEQFF. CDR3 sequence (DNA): TGCGCTAACAGCCAAGATAGAGTAAACACCTACAATGAGCAGTTCTTC.

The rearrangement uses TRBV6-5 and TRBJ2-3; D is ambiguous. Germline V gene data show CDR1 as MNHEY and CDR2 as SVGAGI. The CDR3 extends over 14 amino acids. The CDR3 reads CVRSLNWGTNTQYF. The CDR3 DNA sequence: TGTGTCAGAAGTTTAAACTGGGGTACAAATACGCAGTATTTT.

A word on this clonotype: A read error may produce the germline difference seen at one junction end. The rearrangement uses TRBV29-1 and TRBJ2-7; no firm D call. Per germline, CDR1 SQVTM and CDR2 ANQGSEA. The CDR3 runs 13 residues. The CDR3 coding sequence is TGCAGCATTGCAGGTGTTCCCTCCTACGAGGAGTACTTC. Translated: CSIAGVPSYEEYF.

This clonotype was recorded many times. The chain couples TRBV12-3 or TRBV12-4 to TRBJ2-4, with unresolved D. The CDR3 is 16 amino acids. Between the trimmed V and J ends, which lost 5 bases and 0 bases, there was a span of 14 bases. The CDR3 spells CASSNRVKVAKNIQYF. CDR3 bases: TGTGCCAGCAGTAATAGGGTGAAAGTAGCCAAAAACATTCAGTACTTC.

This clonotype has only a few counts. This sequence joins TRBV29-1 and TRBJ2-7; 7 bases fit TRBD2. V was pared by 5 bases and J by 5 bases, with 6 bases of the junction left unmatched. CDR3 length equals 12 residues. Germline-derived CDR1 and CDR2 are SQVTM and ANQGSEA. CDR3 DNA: TGCAGCGTTAGTCAGGGAGGGGACGAGCAGTACTTC. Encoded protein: CSVSQGGDEQYF.

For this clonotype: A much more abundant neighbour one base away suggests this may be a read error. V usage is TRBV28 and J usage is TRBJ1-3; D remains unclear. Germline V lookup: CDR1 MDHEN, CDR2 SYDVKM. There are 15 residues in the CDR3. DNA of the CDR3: TGTGCCAGCTCGGAGGCCAGGAGCTCTGGAAACACCATGTATTTT. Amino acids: CASSEARSSGNTMYF. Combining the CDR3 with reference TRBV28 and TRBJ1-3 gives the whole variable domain DVKVTQSSRYLVKRTGEKVFLECVQDMDHENMFWYRQDPGLGLRLIYFSYDVKMKEKGDIPEGYSVSREKKERFSLILESASTNQTSMYLCASSEARSSGNTMYFGEGSWLTVV.

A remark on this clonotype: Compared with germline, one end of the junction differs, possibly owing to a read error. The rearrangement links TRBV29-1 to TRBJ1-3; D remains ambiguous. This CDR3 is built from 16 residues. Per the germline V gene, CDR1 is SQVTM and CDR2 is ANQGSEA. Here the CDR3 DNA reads TGCAGCATTGGTGTGGTGGATAGAGGCTCTAGAAACACCATATATTTT. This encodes CSIGVVDRGSRNTIYF. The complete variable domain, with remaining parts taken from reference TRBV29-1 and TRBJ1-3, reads SAVISQKPSRDICQRGTSLTIQCQVDSQVTMMFWYRQQPGQSLTLIATANQGSEATYESGFVIDKFPISRPNLTFSTLTVSNMSPEDSSIYLCSIGVVDRGSRNTIYFGEGSWLTVV.

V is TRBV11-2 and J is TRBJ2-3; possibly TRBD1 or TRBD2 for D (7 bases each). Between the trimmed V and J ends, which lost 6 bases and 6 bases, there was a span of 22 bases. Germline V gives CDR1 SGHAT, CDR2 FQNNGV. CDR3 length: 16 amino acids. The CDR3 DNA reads TGTGCCAGCAGTCGCAGGGGGGGCCTAAGCTCGGATACGCAGTATTTT. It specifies CASSRRGGLSSDTQYF.

The CDR3 region has the DNA TGTGCCAGCAGTATTGGGCAGGGAAGCGATCAGCCCCAGCATTTT. Residues: CASSIGQGSDQPQHF. The V call is TRBV12-3 or TRBV12-4, the J call TRBJ1-5, with D perhaps matching TRBD1 (5 bases). The CDR3 is made up of 15 amino acids. Trimming pared 5 bases from V and 5 bases from J, leaving 16 bases between.

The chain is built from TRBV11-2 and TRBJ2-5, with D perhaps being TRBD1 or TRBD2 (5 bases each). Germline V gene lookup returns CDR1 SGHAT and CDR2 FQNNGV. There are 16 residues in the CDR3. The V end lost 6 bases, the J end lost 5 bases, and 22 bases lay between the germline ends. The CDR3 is CASSITAWGSGETQYF. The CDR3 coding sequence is TGTGCCAGCAGTATAACAGCATGGGGCTCGGGGGAGACCCAGTACTTC.

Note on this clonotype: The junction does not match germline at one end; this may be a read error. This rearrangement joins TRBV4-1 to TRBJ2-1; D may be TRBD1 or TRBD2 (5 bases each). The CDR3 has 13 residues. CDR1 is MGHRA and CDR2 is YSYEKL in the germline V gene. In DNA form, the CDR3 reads TGCGCCTGCAACCCGGGACGGTGGTATGAGCGGTTCTTC. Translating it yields CACNPGRWYERFF.

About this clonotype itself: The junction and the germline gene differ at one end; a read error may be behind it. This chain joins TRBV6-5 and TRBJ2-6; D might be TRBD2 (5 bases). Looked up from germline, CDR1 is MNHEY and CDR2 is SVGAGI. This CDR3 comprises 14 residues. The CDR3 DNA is TGTGTCAGCAGTTCCGTCGCGGAGGCCAACGCCCTGACTTTC. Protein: CVSSSVAEANALTF.

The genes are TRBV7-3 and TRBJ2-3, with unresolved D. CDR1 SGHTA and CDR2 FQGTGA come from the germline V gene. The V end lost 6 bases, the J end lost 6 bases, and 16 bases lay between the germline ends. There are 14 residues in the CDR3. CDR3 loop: CASSLNSLGDTQYF. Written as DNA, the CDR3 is TGTGCCAGCAGTCTAAACAGCCTGGGTGATACGCAGTATTTT. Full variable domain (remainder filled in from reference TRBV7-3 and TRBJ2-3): GAGVSQTPSNKVTEKGKYVELRCDPISGHTALYWYRQSLGQGPEFLIYFQGTGAADDSGLPNDRFFAVRPEGSVSTLKIQRTERGDSAVYLCASSLNSLGDTQYFGPGTRLTVL.

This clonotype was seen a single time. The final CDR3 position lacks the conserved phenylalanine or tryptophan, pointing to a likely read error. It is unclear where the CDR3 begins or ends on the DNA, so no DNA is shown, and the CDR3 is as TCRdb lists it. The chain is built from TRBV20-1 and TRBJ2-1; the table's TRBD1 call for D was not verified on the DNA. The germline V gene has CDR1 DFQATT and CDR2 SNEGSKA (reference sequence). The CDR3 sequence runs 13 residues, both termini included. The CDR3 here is CSARDLQGVEKFL.

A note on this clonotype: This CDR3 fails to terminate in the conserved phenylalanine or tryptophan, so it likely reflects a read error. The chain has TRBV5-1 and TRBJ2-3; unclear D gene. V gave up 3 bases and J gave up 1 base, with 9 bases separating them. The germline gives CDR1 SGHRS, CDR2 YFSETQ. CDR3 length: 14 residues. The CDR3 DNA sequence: TGCGCCAGCAGCTCGGACGTGGGCACAGATACGCAGTATCTT. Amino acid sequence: CASSSDVGTDTQYL.

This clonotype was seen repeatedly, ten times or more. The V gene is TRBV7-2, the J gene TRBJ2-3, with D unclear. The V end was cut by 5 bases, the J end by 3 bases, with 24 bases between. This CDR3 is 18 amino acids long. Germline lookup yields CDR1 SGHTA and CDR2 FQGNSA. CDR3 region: CASSQTWIDWVLTDTQYF. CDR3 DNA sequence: TGTGCCAGCAGCCAGACTTGGATTGACTGGGTTTTAACAGATACGCAGTATTTT.

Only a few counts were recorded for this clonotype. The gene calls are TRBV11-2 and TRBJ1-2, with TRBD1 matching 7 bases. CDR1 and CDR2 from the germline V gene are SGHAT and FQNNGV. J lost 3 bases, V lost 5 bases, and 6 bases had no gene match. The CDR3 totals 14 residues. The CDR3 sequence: CASSPADRDYGYTF. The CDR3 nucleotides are TGTGCCAGCAGCCCAGCCGACAGGGACTATGGCTACACCTTC.

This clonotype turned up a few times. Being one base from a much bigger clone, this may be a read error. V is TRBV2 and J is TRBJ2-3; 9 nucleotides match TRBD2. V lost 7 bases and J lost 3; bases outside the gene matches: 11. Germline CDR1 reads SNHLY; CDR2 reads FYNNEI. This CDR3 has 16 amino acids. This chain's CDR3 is CASNQTSGGPTDTQYF. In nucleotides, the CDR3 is TGTGCCAGCAACCAGACTAGCGGAGGACCTACAGATACGCAGTATTTT.

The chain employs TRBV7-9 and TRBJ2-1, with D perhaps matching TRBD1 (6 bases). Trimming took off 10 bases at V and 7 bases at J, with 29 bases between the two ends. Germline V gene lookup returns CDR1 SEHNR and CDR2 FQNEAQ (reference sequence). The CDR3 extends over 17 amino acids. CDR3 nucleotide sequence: TGTGCCATCAGTTTACCACATCAGGGGCCTAAAACAAATGAGCAGTTCTTC. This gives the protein CAISLPHQGPKTNEQFF.

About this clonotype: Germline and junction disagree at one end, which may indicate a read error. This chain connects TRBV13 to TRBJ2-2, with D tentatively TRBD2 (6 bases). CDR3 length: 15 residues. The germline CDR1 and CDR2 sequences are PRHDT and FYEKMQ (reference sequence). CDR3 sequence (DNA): TGTGCCAGCAACATCACTAGCATCAACGCCGGGGAGTTGTTTTTT. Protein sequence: CASNITSINAGELFF.

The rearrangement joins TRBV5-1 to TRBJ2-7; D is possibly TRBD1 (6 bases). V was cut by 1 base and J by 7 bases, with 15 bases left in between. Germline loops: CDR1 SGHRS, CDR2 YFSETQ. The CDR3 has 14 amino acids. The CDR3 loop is CASSLNRVVQEQYF. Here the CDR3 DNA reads TGCGCCAGCAGCTTGAACAGGGTGGTCCAAGAGCAGTACTTC. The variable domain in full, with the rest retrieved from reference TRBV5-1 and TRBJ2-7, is KAGVTQTPRYLIKTRGQQVTLSCSPISGHRSVSWYQQTPGQGLQFLFEYFSETQRNKGNFPGRFSGRQFSNSRSEMNVSTLELGDSALYLCASSLNRVVQEQYFGPGTRLTVT.